This paragraph covers one T cell receptor beta chain sequence. This entry comes from a study of blood T cell repertoires in COVID-19. Sequenced by immunoSEQ multiplex PCR; TCRdb stores in-frame clones only, minus some. The sample comprises around 200,000 clones, more than 75% of which are singletons, and 5.6% rests with the top ten. The germline V gene encodes CDR1 LGHNA and CDR2 YNFKEQ. This CDR3 contains 15 residues. J lost 8 bases, V lost 4 bases, and 12 bases had no gene match. Sequencing input: PBMCs or T cells enriched from blood (not recorded which). The gene calls are TRBV4-2 and TRBJ1-1; the match to TRBD1 covers 8 bases. The sequence was collected from a man in his forties with acute COVID-19. The CDR3 here is CASSLKTGAYGEAFF. CDR3 nucleotide sequence: TGTGCCAGCAGCCTAAAGACAGGGGCCTATGGAGAAGCTTTCTTT.